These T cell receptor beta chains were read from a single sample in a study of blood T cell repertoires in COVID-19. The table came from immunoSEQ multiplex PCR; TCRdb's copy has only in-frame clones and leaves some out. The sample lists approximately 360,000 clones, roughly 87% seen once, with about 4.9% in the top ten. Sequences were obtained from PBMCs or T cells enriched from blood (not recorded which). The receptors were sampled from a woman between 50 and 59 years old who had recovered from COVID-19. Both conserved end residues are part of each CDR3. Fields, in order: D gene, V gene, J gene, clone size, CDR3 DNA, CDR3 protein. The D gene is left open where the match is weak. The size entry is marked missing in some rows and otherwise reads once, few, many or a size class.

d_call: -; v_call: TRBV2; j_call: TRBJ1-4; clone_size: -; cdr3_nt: TGTGCCAGCATGAGAAGCCCAACCGAAAAACTGTTTTTT; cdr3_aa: CASMRSPTEKLFF
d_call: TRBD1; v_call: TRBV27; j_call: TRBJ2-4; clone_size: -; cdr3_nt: TGTGCCAGCAGTCAGGGGGCGAACGCCAAAAACATTCAGTACTTC; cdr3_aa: CASSQGANAKNIQYF
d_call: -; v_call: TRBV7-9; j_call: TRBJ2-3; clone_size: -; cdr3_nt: TGTGCCAGCAGCCTAGGGGCAGGGATCACAGATACGCAGTATTTT; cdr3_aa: CASSLGAGITDTQYF
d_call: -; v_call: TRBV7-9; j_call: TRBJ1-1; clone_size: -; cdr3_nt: TGTGCCAGCAGCACCAATACAGGGCCCTTTACTTTCTTT; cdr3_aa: CASSTNTGPFTFF
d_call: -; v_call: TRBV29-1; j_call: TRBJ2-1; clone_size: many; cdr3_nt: TGCAGCGTAGTTATTGGAGTCGCACTGTCCGATGAGCAGTTCTTC; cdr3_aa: CSVVIGVALSDEQFF
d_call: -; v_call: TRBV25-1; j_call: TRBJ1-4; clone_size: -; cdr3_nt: TGTGCCAGCAGTGAAGGGGGGAAAGCCGCGACTGAAAAACTGTTTTTT; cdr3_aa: CASSEGGKAATEKLFF
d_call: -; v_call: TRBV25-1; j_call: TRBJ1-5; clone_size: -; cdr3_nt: TGTGCCAGCAGTGACGGGGGGGGTCAGCCCCAGCATTTT; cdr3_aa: CASSDGGGQPQHF
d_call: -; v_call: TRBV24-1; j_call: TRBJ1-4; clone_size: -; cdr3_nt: TGTGCCACCCCCGGCCCCCAAGGAGGTTGTGAAAAACTGTTTTTT; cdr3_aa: CATPGPQGGCEKLFF
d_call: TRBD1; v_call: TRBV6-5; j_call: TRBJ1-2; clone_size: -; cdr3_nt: TGTGCCAGCAGCAGGACAGGGGGTGATGGCTACACCTTC; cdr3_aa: CASSRTGGDGYTF
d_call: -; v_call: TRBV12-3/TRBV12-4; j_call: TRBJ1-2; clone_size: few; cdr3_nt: TGTGCCAGCAGCCCCGGGTGGTATGGCTACACCTTC; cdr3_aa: CASSPGWYGYTF
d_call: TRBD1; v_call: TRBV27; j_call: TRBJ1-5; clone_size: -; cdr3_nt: TGTGCCAGCAGTTTAAGGCAGGGGGTTAATCAGCCCCAGCATTTT; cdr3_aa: CASSLRQGVNQPQHF
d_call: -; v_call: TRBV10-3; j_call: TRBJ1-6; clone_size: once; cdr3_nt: TGTGCCATCAGTGAGGGTTCAGGGGTTGGTAATTCACCCCTCCACTTT; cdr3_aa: CAISEGSGVGNSPLHF
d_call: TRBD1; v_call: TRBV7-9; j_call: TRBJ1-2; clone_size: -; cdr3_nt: TGTGCCAGCAGCTTAAGGGCAGGGACAGGCGACCTCTATGGCTACACCTTC; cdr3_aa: CASSLRAGTGDLYGYTF
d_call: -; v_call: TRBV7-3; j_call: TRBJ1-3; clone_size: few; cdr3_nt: TGTGCCAGCTCCCAGGGGTTTTCTGGAAACACCATATATTTT; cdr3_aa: CASSQGFSGNTIYF
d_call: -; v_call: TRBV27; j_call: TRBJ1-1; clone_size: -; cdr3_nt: TGTGCCAGCAGTTTATCCCCGTTTACTGAAGCTTTCTTT; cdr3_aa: CASSLSPFTEAFF
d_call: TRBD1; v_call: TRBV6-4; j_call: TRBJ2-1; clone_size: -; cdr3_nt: TGTGCCAGCAGTGACAGGGGGCGAGGTGAGCAGTTCTTC; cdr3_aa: CASSDRGRGEQFF
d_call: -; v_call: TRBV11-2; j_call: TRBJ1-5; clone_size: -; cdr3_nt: TGTGCCAGCAGCTTAGACGTTTTTCAGCCCCAGCATTTT; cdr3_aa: CASSLDVFQPQHF
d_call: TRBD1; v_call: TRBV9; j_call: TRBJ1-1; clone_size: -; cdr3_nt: TGTGCCAGCAGCCGTACAGGGGGAATCGCCGAAGCTTTCTTT; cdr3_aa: CASSRTGGIAEAFF
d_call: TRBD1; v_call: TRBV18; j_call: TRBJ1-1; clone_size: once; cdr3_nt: TGTGCCAGCTCACCGGTGGGGACAGGGGAAGCTTTCTTT; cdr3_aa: CASSPVGTGEAFF
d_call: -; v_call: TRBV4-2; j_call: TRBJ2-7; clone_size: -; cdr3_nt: TGTGCCAGCAGCCCTCCGGGACTCGTCCTTTACGAGCAGTACTTC; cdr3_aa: CASSPPGLVLYEQYF
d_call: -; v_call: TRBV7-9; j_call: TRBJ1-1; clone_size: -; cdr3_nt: TGTGCCAGCAGCTTACAGGGAAACACTGAAGCTTTCTTT; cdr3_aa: CASSLQGNTEAFF
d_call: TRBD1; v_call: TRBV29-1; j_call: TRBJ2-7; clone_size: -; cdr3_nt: TGCAGCGCCGGGGGACAGGGCCCCTACGAGCAGTACTTC; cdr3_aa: CSAGGQGPYEQYF
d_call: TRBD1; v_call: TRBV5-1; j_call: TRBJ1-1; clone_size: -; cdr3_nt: TGCGCCAGCAGCCGAGACAGGGTGGGAGAAGCTTTCTTT; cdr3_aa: CASSRDRVGEAFF
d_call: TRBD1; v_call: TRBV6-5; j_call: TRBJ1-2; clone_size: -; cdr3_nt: TGTGCCAGCAGTTACGACAGGGGTTCAGGCTACACCTTC; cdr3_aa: CASSYDRGSGYTF
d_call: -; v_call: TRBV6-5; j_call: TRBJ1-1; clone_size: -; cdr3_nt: TGTGCCAGCAGTTCCACAGGGATTATGAACACTGAAGCTTTCTTT; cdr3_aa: CASSSTGIMNTEAFF
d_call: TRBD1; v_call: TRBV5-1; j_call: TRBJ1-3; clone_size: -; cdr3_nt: TGCGCCAGCAGCTTGGGGGGACAGCTCTCTGGAAACACCATATATTTT; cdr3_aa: CASSLGGQLSGNTIYF
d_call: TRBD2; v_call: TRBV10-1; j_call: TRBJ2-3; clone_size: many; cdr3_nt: TGCGCCAGGATCGGGGGGGGCACAGATACGCAGTATTTT; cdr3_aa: CARIGGGTDTQYF
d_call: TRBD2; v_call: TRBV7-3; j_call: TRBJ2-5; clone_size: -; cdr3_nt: TGTGCCAGCAGCCCCAACGGACTAGAAGAGACCCAGTACTTC; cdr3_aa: CASSPNGLEETQYF
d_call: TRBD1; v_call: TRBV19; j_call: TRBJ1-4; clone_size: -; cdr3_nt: TGTGCCAGTAGTATAGATCAGCCGGGACAGGGTGGCCTACAAAACTTT; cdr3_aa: CASSIDQPGQGGLQNF
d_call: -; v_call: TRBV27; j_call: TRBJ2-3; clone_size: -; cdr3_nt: TGTGCCAGCGCCTGGGGACTAGGGGGCGATACGCAGTATTTT; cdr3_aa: CASAWGLGGDTQYF
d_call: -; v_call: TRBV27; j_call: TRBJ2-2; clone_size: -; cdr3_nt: TGTGCCAGCAGTTTTACAGGGCCCCGCCGAGGAGGGGAGCTGTTTTTT; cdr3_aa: CASSFTGPRRGGELFF
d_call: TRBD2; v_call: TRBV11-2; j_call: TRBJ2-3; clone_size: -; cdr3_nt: TGTGCCAGCAGCGGAGCCTCGACTAGCCCGGCCGATACGCAGTATTTT; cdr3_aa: CASSGASTSPADTQYF
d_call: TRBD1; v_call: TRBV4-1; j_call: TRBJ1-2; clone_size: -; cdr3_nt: TGCGCCAGCAGCCCCAGTACTCCGACAGGGACCGGTGGCTATGGCTACACCTTC; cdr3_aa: CASSPSTPTGTGGYGYTF
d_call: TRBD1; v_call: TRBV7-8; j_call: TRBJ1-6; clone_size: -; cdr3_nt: TGTGCCAGCAGCCTCGGACAGGGAAGTTCACCCCTCCACTTT; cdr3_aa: CASSLGQGSSPLHF
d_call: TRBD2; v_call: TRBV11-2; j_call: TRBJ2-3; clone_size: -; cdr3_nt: TGTGCCAGCAGCCCCCTTCGGGCTAGCGGGAGCACAGATACGCAGTATTTT; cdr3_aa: CASSPLRASGSTDTQYF
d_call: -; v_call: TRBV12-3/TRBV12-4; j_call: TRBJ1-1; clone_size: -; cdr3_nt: TGTGCCAGCAGCGATTTGGGGGGCACTGAAGCTTTCTTT; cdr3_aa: CASSDLGGTEAFF
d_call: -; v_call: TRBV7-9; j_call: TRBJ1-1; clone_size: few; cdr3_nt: TGTGCCAGCAGCATACCGACGGGGAACACTGAAGCTTTCTTT; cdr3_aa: CASSIPTGNTEAFF
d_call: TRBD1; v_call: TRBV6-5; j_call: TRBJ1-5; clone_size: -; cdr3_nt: TGTGCCAGCAGGCCCGGACAGGGACTCTTGCATTTT; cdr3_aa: CASRPGQGLLHF
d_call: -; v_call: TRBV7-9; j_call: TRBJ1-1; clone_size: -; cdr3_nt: TGTGCCAGCAGCTTAGAGGGGGCTGAAGCTTTCTTT; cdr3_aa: CASSLEGAEAFF
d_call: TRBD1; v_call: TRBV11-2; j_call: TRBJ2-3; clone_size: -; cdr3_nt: TGTGCCAGCAGCCCCCTCACCGGGACAGCTATCACAGATACGCAGTATTTT; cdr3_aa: CASSPLTGTAITDTQYF
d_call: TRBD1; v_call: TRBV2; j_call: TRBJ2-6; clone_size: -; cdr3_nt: TGTGCCAGCAGGGCCGGGACAGGGAGATCTGGGGCCAACGTCCTGACTTTC; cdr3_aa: CASRAGTGRSGANVLTF
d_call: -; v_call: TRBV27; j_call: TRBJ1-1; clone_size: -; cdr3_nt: TGTGCCGCACCCGGGACACTTAACACTGAAGCTTTCTTT; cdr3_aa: CAAPGTLNTEAFF
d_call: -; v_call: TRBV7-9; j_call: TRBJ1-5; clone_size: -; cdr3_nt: TGTGCCAGCAGCTTAGGGTTACATAGCAATCAGCCCCAGCATTTT; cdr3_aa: CASSLGLHSNQPQHF
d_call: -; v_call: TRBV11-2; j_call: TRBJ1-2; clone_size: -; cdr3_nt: TGTGCCAGCAGCCCAGGTCCTGGGGGCTACACCTTC; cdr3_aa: CASSPGPGGYTF
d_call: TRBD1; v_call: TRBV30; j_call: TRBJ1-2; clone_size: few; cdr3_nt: TGTGCCCTCTCCAGGGACAGGCCCACCGGCTACACCTTC; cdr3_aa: CALSRDRPTGYTF
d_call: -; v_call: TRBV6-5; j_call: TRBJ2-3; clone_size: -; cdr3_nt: TGTGCCAGCAGTACCAGGGATACGCAGTATTTT; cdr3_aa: CASSTRDTQYF